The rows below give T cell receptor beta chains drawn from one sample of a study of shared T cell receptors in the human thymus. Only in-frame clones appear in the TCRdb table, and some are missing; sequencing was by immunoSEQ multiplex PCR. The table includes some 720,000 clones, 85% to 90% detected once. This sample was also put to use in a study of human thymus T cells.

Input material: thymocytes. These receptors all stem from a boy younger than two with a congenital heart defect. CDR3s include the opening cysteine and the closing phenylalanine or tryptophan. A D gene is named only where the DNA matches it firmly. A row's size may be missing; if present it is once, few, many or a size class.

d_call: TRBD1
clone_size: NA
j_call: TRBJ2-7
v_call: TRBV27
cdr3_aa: CASSALPGRDSTYEQYF
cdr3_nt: TGTGCCAGCAGTGCCCTCCCCGGCCGGGACAGCACCTACGAGCAGTACTTC

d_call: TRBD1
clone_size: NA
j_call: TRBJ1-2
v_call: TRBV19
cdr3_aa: CASSTGRQGGYGYTF
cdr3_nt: TGTGCCAGTAGTACGGGAAGACAGGGTGGGTATGGCTACACCTTC

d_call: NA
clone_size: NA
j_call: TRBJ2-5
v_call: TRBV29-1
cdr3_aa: CSVSSGRTKETQYF
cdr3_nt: TGCAGCGTTAGCTCCGGTCGAACGAAGGAGACCCAGTACTTC

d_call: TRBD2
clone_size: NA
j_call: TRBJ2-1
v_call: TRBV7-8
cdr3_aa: CASSLVNSGRARDNEQFF
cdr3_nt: TGTGCCAGCAGCTTAGTGAATAGCGGGAGGGCGAGGGACAATGAGCAGTTCTTC

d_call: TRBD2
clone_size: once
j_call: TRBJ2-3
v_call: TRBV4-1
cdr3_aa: CASSQDERELDTQYF
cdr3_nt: TGCGCCAGCAGCCAAGATGAGCGGGAGCTGGATACGCAGTATTTT

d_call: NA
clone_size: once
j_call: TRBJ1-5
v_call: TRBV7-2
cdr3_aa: CASQGSGDSNQPQHF
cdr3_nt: TGTGCCAGCCAGGGTTCGGGGGATAGCAATCAGCCCCAGCATTTT

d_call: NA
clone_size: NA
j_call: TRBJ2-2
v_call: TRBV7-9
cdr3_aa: CASSLGRNTGELFF
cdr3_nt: TGTGCCAGCAGCTTAGGGAGGAACACCGGGGAGCTGTTTTTT

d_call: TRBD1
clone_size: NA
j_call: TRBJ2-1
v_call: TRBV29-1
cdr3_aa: CSVDWTGGFGEQFF
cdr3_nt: TGCAGCGTTGATTGGACAGGGGGCTTCGGGGAGCAGTTCTTC

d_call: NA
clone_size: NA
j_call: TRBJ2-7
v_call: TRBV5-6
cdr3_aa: CASSPKDTDTYEQYF
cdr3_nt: TGTGCCAGCAGCCCGAAGGACACAGACACCTACGAGCAGTACTTC

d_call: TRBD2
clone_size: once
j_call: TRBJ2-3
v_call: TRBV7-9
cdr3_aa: CASSLPTLAEYGTDTQYF
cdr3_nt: TGTGCCAGCAGCTTACCAACCCTAGCGGAGTACGGCACAGATACGCAGTATTTT

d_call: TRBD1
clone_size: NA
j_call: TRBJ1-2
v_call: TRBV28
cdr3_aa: CASSSATGGCGYTF
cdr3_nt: TGTGCCAGCAGTTCTGCGACAGGGGGGTGCGGCTACACCTTC

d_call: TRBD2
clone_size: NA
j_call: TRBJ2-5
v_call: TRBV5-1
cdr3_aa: CASSLAGGPQETQYF
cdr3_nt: TGCGCCAGCAGCTTAGCGGGAGGGCCGCAAGAGACCCAGTACTTC

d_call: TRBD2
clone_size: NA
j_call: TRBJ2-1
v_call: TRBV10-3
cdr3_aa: CAICGLAGGICNEQFF
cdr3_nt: TGTGCCATCTGTGGGCTAGCGGGAGGGATCTGCAATGAGCAGTTCTTC

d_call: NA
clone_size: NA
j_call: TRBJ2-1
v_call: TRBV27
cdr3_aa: CASSISRSDEQFF
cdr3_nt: TGTGCCAGCAGCATAAGCCGAAGCGATGAGCAGTTCTTC

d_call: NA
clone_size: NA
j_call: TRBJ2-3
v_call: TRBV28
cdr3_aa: CASTHRRTDTQYF
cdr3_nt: TGTGCCAGCACCCACAGACGCACAGATACGCAGTATTTT

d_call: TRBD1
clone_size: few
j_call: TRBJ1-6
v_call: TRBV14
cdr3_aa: CASSPHPPRQGAVVPLHF
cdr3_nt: TGTGCCAGCAGCCCTCACCCCCCCAGGCAGGGGGCGGTGGTACCCCTCCACTTT

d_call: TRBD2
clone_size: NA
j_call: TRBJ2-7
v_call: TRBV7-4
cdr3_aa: CASPGLGYEQYF
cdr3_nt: TGTGCCAGCCCGGGACTAGGCTACGAGCAGTACTTC

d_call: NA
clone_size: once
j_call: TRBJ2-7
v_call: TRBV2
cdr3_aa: CASSPWSTGEQYF
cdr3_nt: TGTGCCAGCTCCCCCTGGAGCACGGGTGAGCAGTACTTC

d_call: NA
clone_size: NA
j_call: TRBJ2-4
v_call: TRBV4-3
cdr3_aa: CASSPGTSGRGHF
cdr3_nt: TGCGCCAGCAGCCCGGGGACCTCGGGCAGGGGCCACTTC

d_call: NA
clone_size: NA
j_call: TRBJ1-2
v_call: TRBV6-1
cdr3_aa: CASSEVGSAGLGYGYTF
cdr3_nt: TGTGCCAGCAGTGAAGTTGGGTCAGCGGGCCTAGGCTATGGCTACACCTTC

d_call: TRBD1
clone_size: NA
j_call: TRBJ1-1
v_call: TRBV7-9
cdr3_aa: CASSAGTDTEAFF
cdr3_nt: TGTGCCAGCAGCGCAGGGACAGACACTGAAGCTTTCTTT

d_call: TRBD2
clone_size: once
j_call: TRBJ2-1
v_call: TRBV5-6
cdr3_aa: CASSLRSGYGGRAWGQFF
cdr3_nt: TGTGCCAGCAGCTTGCGGTCCGGGTACGGCGGGAGGGCCTGGGGGCAGTTCTTC

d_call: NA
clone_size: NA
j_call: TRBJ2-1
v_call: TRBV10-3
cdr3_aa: CAINMTGEGSYNEQFF
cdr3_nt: TGTGCCATCAATATGACAGGCGAGGGGTCCTACAATGAGCAGTTCTTC

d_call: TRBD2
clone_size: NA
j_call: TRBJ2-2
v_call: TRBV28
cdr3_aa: CASSPSTSGEGSDTGELFF
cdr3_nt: TGTGCCAGCAGTCCCTCCACTAGCGGGGAGGGCTCGGACACCGGGGAGCTGTTTTTT

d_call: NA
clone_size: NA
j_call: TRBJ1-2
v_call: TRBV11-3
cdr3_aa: CASSSPIPGHRNYGYTF
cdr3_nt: TGTGCCAGCAGCTCCCCTATACCGGGACACAGGAACTATGGCTACACCTTC

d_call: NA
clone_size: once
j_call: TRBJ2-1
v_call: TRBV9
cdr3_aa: CASSGMSSYNEQFF
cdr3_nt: TGTGCCAGCAGCGGTATGAGCTCCTACAATGAGCAGTTCTTC

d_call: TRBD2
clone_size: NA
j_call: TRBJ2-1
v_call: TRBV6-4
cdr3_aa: CASSGDTRTSQFF
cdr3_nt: TGTGCCAGCAGCGGAGACACCAGGACTAGCCAGTTCTTC

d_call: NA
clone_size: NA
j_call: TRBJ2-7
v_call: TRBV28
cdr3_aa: CASSPHRGRYEQYF
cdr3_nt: TGTGCCAGCAGTCCGCATAGGGGCCGTTACGAGCAGTACTTC

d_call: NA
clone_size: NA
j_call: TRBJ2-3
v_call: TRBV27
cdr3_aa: CASRYWRADTQYF
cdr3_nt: TGTGCCAGCAGGTACTGGAGGGCAGATACGCAGTATTTT

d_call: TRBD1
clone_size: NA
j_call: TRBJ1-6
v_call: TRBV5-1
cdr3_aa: CASSLGTGKGRALHF
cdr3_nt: TGCGCCAGCAGCCTGGGGACAGGGAAAGGAAGGGCCCTCCACTTT

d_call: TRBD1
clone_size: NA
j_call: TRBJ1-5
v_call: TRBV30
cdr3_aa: CAWSGRGRNQPQHF
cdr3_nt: TGTGCCTGGAGTGGCAGGGGGCGGAATCAGCCCCAGCATTTT

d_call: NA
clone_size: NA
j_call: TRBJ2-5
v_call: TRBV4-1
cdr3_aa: CASSLPAGVETQYF
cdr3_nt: TGCGCCAGCAGCCTCCCTGCAGGGGTAGAGACCCAGTACTTC

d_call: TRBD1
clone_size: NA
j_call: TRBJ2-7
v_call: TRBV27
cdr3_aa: CASSPSGFEGTDYEQYF
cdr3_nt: TGTGCCAGCAGTCCCTCGGGGTTTGAGGGGACAGACTACGAGCAGTACTTC

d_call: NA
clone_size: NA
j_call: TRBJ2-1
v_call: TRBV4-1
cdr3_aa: CASSRQEYYNEQFF
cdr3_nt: TGCGCCAGCAGCAGACAGGAATACTACAATGAGCAGTTCTTC

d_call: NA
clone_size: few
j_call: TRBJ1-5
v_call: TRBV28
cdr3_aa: CASSRRGGAKQPQHF
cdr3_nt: TGTGCCAGCAGTCGAAGGGGGGGCGCGAAACAGCCCCAGCATTTT

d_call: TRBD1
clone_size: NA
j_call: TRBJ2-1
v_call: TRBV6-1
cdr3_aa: CASSVQGALDNEQFF
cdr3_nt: TGTGCCAGCAGTGTACAGGGGGCGTTGGACAATGAGCAGTTCTTC

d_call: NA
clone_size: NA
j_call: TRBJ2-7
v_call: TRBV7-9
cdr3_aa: CASSLTNSGSYEQYF
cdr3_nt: TGTGCCAGCAGCTTAACTAATAGCGGCTCCTACGAGCAGTACTTC

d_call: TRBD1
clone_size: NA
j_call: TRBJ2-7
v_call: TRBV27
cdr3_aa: CASSPRSRGRPYEQYF
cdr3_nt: TGTGCCAGCAGCCCTAGAAGCAGGGGGAGACCCTACGAGCAGTACTTC

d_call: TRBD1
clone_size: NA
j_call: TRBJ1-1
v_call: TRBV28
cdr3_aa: CASNAPDRGGTEAFF
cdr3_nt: TGTGCCAGCAACGCACCGGACAGGGGCGGTACTGAAGCTTTCTTT

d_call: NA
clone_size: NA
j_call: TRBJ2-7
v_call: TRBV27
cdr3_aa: CASKGRRDPSYEQYF
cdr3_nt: TGTGCCAGCAAAGGGAGGCGGGATCCCTCCTACGAGCAGTACTTC

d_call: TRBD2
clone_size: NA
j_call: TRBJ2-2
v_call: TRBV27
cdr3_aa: CASSSGTSETGELFF
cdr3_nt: TGTGCCAGCAGTTCAGGGACTAGCGAGACCGGGGAGCTGTTTTTT

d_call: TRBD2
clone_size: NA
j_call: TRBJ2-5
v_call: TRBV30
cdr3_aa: CAWSVRVAGESQETQYF
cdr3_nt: TGTGCCTGGAGTGTACGGGTAGCGGGAGAGTCACAAGAGACCCAGTACTTC

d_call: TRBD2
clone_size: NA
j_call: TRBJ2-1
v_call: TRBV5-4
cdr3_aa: CASSQSGRDLESNEQFF
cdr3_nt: TGTGCCAGCAGCCAGAGCGGGAGGGACTTAGAGAGCAATGAGCAGTTCTTC

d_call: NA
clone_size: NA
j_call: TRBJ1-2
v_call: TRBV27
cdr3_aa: CASSPGGYGYTF
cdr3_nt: TGTGCCAGCAGCCCCGGGGGATATGGCTACACCTTC

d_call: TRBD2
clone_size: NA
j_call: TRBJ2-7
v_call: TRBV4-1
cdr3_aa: CASSQDFARLAGVYDAYEQYF
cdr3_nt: TGCGCCAGCAGCCAAGACTTCGCGCGACTAGCGGGAGTATATGACGCCTACGAGCAGTACTTC

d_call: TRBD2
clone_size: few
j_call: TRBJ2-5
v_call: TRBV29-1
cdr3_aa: CSVGTGTSGIETQYF
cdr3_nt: TGCAGCGTTGGGACCGGGACTAGCGGGATCGAGACCCAGTACTTC

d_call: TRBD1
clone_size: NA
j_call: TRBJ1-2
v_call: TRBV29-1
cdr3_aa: CSVEAQGENYGYTF
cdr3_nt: TGCAGCGTTGAGGCCCAGGGGGAAAACTATGGCTACACCTTC